This is a list of T cell receptor beta chains from one sample in a study of blood T cell repertoires in COVID-19. Sequencing was performed with immunoSEQ multiplex PCR; in TCRdb, only in-frame clones are kept and a portion is missing. Here the sample spans nearly 350,000 clones, 75% to 90% being singletons. Sequenced input: peripheral blood. The source of these receptors is a woman between 45 and 60 years old with COVID-19, enrolled during active disease. Both conserved end residues are part of each CDR3. The D gene is left open where the match is weak. Size tells how often a clone was seen (once, few, many) or the class of an expanded clone, and some rows leave it out.

cdr3_length,v_call,clone_size,j_call,d_call,cdr3_nt,cdr3_aa
14,TRBV5-1,once,TRBJ2-7,.,TGCGCCAGCAGCTCCCGGGTCCCTCTTTACGAGCAGTACTTC,CASSSRVPLYEQYF
17,TRBV4-1,.,TRBJ1-1,TRBD1,TGCGCCAGCAGCCTGGACAGGGTAAAGCGGAGGGACACTGAAGCTTTCTTT,CASSLDRVKRRDTEAFF
21,TRBV7-7,.,TRBJ1-3,TRBD1,TGTGCTAGCAGCTTAGTTAGCCCGATGACAGGGCGCCTTACCCTGGATGGCACCATATATTTT,CASSLVSPMTGRLTLDGTIYF
14,TRBV13,.,TRBJ1-4,TRBD1,TGTGCCAGCAGCCTCCGACAGGGTGGTGAAAAACTGTTTTTT,CASSLRQGGEKLFF
14,TRBV27,.,TRBJ2-4,.,TGTGCCAGCAGTTTAGGTAGGCCGGGGGACATTCAGTACTTC,CASSLGRPGDIQYF
15,TRBV9,.,TRBJ1-6,.,TGTGCCAGCAGCGTAGACGGGATTTACTTCTCACCCCTCCACTTT,CASSVDGIYFSPLHF
15,TRBV5-8,.,TRBJ2-7,TRBD1,TGTGCCAGCAGCGACCCCGGGACAGGACGGTACGAGCAGTACTTC,CASSDPGTGRYEQYF
15,TRBV5-1,few,TRBJ1-5,.,TGCGCCAGCAGCTTAGAGGGAAATAGCAATCAGCCCCAGCATTTT,CASSLEGNSNQPQHF
15,TRBV15,few,TRBJ1-5,TRBD1,TGTGCCACCAGTAACACAGGGGAAGGCAATCAGCCCCAGCATTTT,CATSNTGEGNQPQHF
16,TRBV27,.,TRBJ2-7,.,TGTGCCAGCTCCCTTCTCGGGAGTCCCAGATCCTACGAGCAGTACTTC,CASSLLGSPRSYEQYF
18,TRBV9,.,TRBJ2-2,TRBD2,TGTGCCAGCAGCGTAGGCGTTAGCGGGAGGGTGGGCACCGGGGAGCTGTTTTTT,CASSVGVSGRVGTGELFF
12,TRBV6-5,.,TRBJ1-2,TRBD1,TGTGCCAGCAGTAACAGGGGTAATGGCTACACCTTC,CASSNRGNGYTF
15,TRBV5-1,.,TRBJ2-1,.,TGCGCCAGCAGCTTGCTCCTAGCTCCAGACTATGAGCAGTTCTTC,CASSLLLAPDYEQFF
13,TRBV19,.,TRBJ2-1,.,TGTGCCAGTAGTAAGGGGGAGGGCTATGAGCAGTTCTTC,CASSKGEGYEQFF